A selection of T cell receptor beta chains follows, all from one sample in a study of T-cell memory formation after mild COVID-19. Using its own MiXCR run on the 5' RACE reads, TCRdb lists one record per CDR3 protein. The sample lists about 210,000 distinct CDR3 sequences; 25% to 35% were seen once. Specimen: PBMCs or a T cell subset sorted from them (not recorded which). These receptor sequences come from an adult woman who had mild COVID-19 (a few samples of this study predate the infection). Cell type and time point are not known. Each CDR3 is given with its conserved first and last residue. A D gene is named only where the DNA matches it firmly. Not all rows give a size; the values are once, few, many and, for expanded clones, a class.

TRBV5-6	many	NA	TRBJ2-5	TGTGCCAGCAGCTTTAGGACTGTTTCCCAAGAGACCCAGTACTTC	CASSFRTVSQETQYF
TRBV12-3/TRBV12-4	NA	NA	TRBJ2-6	TGTGCCAGCAGTTCAGATTCCGGGCCCTGGGACGGGTCTGGGGCCAACGTCCTGACTTTC	CASSSDSGPWDGSGANVLTF
TRBV24-1	NA	NA	TRBJ2-1	TGTGCCACCAAGGGACCGTACAATGAGCAGTTCTTC	CATKGPYNEQFF
TRBV4-2	few	NA	TRBJ2-7	TGTGCCAGCAGCCAAGAATGGGCGGAAGTATTGAGTGAGCAGTACTTC	CASSQEWAEVLSEQYF
TRBV5-1	few	NA	TRBJ1-2	TGCGCCAGCAGCTTGGGTGGCGCGAATGATAACTATGGCTACACCTTC	CASSLGGANDNYGYTF
TRBV12-3/TRBV12-4	NA	NA	TRBJ1-1	TGTGCCGGGTCAAAAGGGACCTTGAACACTGAAGCTTTCTTT	CAGSKGTLNTEAFF
TRBV5-1	NA	NA	TRBJ2-1	TGCGCCAGCAGCCCCATGTTAGGATCGCCAGCTAATGAGCAGTTCTTC	CASSPMLGSPANEQFF
TRBV6-5	few	NA	TRBJ2-3	TGTGCCAGCAGGGCCTCGGCTGGCACAGATACGCAGTATTTT	CASRASAGTDTQYF
TRBV20-1	NA	TRBD1	TRBJ1-5	TGCAGTGCTAAAGGGACAGGGGGCGCTGGCAATCAGCCCCAGCATTTT	CSAKGTGGAGNQPQHF
TRBV4-2	few	TRBD2	TRBJ2-3	TGTGCCAGCAGCCAAGATGAGACTAGCGGGAGGACCCTCCTATTT	CASSQDETSGRTLLF
TRBV7-3	NA	NA	TRBJ2-3	TGTGCCAGCGGGGCGGCGGACACAGATACGCAGTATTTT	CASGAADTDTQYF
TRBV18	NA	NA	TRBJ2-7	TGTGCCAGCTCACTTATGAGCGGGCGGAGCTCCTACGAGCAGTACTTC	CASSLMSGRSSYEQYF
TRBV7-9	NA	NA	TRBJ2-7	TGTGCCAGCAGCAGGGGTCTTAGGGAGCAGTACTTC	CASSRGLREQYF
TRBV2	NA	TRBD1	TRBJ1-1	TGTGCCAGCAGTCCCCGGGACAGGGGGAACACTGAAGCTTTCTTT	CASSPRDRGNTEAFF
TRBV5-1	few	TRBD1	TRBJ2-3	TGCGCCACCCACAGGAGCCCTTCGACAGGGACAGATACGCAGTATTTT	CATHRSPSTGTDTQYF
TRBV20-1	few	NA	TRBJ1-2	TGCAGTGCTAATCAAAGGGGGGTAGATGGCTACACCTTC	CSANQRGVDGYTF
TRBV19	many	NA	TRBJ2-1	TGTGCCAGTAGTATCGGGGGGCTAGCCAATGAGCAGTTCTTC	CASSIGGLANEQFF
TRBV7-2	NA	NA	TRBJ2-3	TGTGCCAGCAGCCCGTGGACCGGCACAGATACGCAGTATTTT	CASSPWTGTDTQYF
TRBV2	few	NA	TRBJ2-2	TGTGCCAGCAGCTCCCTTTTAGTCCGACAGAACACCGGGGAGCTGTTTTTT	CASSSLLVRQNTGELFF
TRBV19	NA	NA	TRBJ1-5	TGTGCCAGTAGTCAGACAGAATATAGTACCCAGCATTTT	CASSQTEYSTQHF
TRBV7-2	NA	TRBD1	TRBJ1-5	TGTGCCAGCAGCCCCGGACAGGGGGCTTTTCGGCCCCAGCATTTT	CASSPGQGAFRPQHF
TRBV5-1	few	NA	TRBJ1-1	TGCGCCAGCAGCTTGGACCAGTCGATGAACACTGAAGCTTTCTTT	CASSLDQSMNTEAFF
TRBV20-1	few	TRBD2	TRBJ2-3	TGCAGTGCTAGGGCTTTAGCGGGAGAGGTCCGGGATACGCAGTATTTT	CSARALAGEVRDTQYF
TRBV12-3/TRBV12-4	NA	TRBD2	TRBJ2-1	TGTGCCAGCAGTTCTGGCCTAGCGGGAGGTTTCTACAATGAGCAGTTCTTC	CASSSGLAGGFYNEQFF
TRBV12-3/TRBV12-4	NA	NA	TRBJ2-6	TGTGCCAGCAGTTCCCTGGGGGGGCCCGCGCGAGGGGCCAACGTCCTGACTTTC	CASSSLGGPARGANVLTF
TRBV18	few	NA	TRBJ1-4	TGTGCCAGCTCATCGAATGAAAAACTGTTTTTT	CASSSNEKLFF
TRBV20-1	few	TRBD2	TRBJ2-7	TGCAGTGCTAGGGCCATAGCGGGAGGCCGGTACGAGCAGTACTTC	CSARAIAGGRYEQYF
TRBV20-1	NA	TRBD1	TRBJ1-5	TGCAGTGCCCCTTACGCCTCATACACAGGGGGCCATCAGCCCCAGCATTTT	CSAPYASYTGGHQPQHF
TRBV18	NA	NA	TRBJ1-1	TGTGCCAGCTCACCATATACTGGCTCCACTGAAGCTTTCTTT	CASSPYTGSTEAFF
TRBV5-5	many	NA	TRBJ1-2	TGTGCCAGCAGGGGTTGGGACGGATACCTGGAGGGCTACACCTTC	CASRGWDGYLEGYTF
TRBV20-1	few	TRBD2	TRBJ2-1	TGCAGTGCTTCACCCGGGACTAGCGGGAGCTGGCATGAGCAGTTCTTC	CSASPGTSGSWHEQFF
TRBV5-6	NA	TRBD1	TRBJ2-7	TGTGCCAGCAGCCAGCAGACAGGGGTTTTATCCTACGAGCAGTACTTC	CASSQQTGVLSYEQYF
TRBV7-2	few	NA	TRBJ2-6	TGTGCCAGCAGCTTAATGGGGGACGCCTCCTCTGGGGCCAACGTCCTGACTTTC	CASSLMGDASSGANVLTF
TRBV12-3/TRBV12-4	few	NA	TRBJ2-1	TGTGCCAGCAGTTTAGTATTAGCCTCCTACAATGAGCAGTTCTTC	CASSLVLASYNEQFF
TRBV12-3/TRBV12-4	many	NA	TRBJ1-2	TGTGCCAGCAGTTTAAGTTCTGGGTTCTACACCTTC	CASSLSSGFYTF
TRBV30	NA	TRBD1	TRBJ1-2	TGTGCCTGGAGCCTTGATAACAGGGGCGAACATGGCTACACCTTC	CAWSLDNRGEHGYTF
TRBV11-2	few	TRBD1	TRBJ1-1	TGTGCCAGCAGCTTTGGGACAGGGAACACTGAAGCTTTCTTT	CASSFGTGNTEAFF
TRBV29-1	many	NA	TRBJ2-2	TGCAGCGTTGCACTCGCTGACACCGGGGAGCTGTTTTTT	CSVALADTGELFF
TRBV12-3/TRBV12-4	NA	NA	TRBJ2-5	TGTGCCAGCAGTTTCAGGGGCGGGGAGACCCAGTACTTC	CASSFRGGETQYF
TRBV7-6	NA	TRBD1	TRBJ1-1	TGTGCCAGCAGCCCCCAGGGACAGGGGTACACTGAAGCTTTCTTT	CASSPQGQGYTEAFF
TRBV11-2	NA	TRBD2	TRBJ2-7	TGTGCCAGCAGCGTCGGCGGCGGGAGGCAGGTCGAGCAGTACTTC	CASSVGGGRQVEQYF
TRBV9	NA	NA	TRBJ2-1	TGTGCCAGCAGCCCCCGAGGATTGGGGGGGCCTTACAATGAGCAGTTCTTC	CASSPRGLGGPYNEQFF
TRBV2	NA	NA	TRBJ1-1	TGTGCCAGCAGTTTTTCCCGGGCCCCGGGGGAGGCTTTCTTT	CASSFSRAPGEAFF
TRBV23-1	few	TRBD2	TRBJ2-3	TGCGCCAGCAGTCCGCCTGGGGAGGGCCTCCATAGCACAGATACGCAGTATTTT	CASSPPGEGLHSTDTQYF
TRBV7-3	few	NA	TRBJ1-2	TGTGCCAGCAGCTTAACAGGGACGGAAGTCCACGGCTACACCTTC	CASSLTGTEVHGYTF
TRBV29-1	NA	NA	TRBJ2-3	TGCAGCGTTAGGACAGATACGCAGTATTTT	CSVRTDTQYF
TRBV20-1	NA	TRBD1	TRBJ2-5	TGCAGTCTCTCGGACAGGGGGCGAGAGACCCAGTACTTC	CSLSDRGRETQYF
TRBV29-1	NA	NA	TRBJ1-2	TGCAGCATTGAACCACTTCAGGACGGAGGCTATGGCTACACCTTC	CSIEPLQDGGYGYTF